Following are 16 T cell receptor beta chains from one sample sequenced in a study of blood T cell repertoires in COVID-19 (TCRdb year 2020). The library was built by means of the immunoSEQ multiplex PCR assay. In its TCRdb copy, this immuneACCESS table keeps in-frame sequences only and misses some clones. Where compared with another copy, unresolved V genes explain less than half of these, and the others have no known cause. Within this sample are fewer than 450,000 clones, with 80% to 95% of them counted one time only. 0.6% of the sample is taken by the ten largest. Sequences were obtained from PBMCs or T cells enriched from blood (not recorded which). The origin of the receptors is a man younger than 35 who had recovered from COVID-19.

This chain uses TRBV27 with TRBJ2-2, with D perhaps TRBD1 (5 bases). The CDR3 contains 13 residues. Germline V CDR1 and CDR2: MNHEY, SMNVEV (reference sequence). V lost 6 bases, J lost 7 bases, and 12 bases lay in between. The CDR3 region is CASSLGRGGELFF. DNA of the CDR3: TGTGCCAGCAGCCTAGGAAGGGGCGGGGAGCTGTTTTTT.

The V call is TRBV15, the J call TRBJ1-2; D unclear. Between the trimmed V and J ends, which lost 5 bases and 6 bases, there was a span of 16 bases. The CDR3 sequence is 14 residues long. From germline, CDR1 is LNHNV and CDR2 YYDKDF (reference sequence). Here the CDR3 reads CATSAGESGNGYTF. The CDR3 coding sequence is TGTGCCACCAGCGCTGGTGAAAGTGGCAATGGCTACACCTTC.

The chain joins TRBV4-1 to TRBJ2-1, with D possibly TRBD1 on 6 matching bases. In germline, CDR1 is MGHRA, CDR2 YSYEKL. The germline V and J ends were trimmed by 3 bases and 8 bases, with 17 bases remaining between them. This CDR3 is 15 amino acids long. Here the CDR3 DNA reads TGCGCCAGCAGCCACCCACCCCAGGGGTCCCATGAGCAGTTCTTC. Residues: CASSHPPQGSHEQFF.

This clone was detected only once. The V gene is TRBV30, the J gene TRBJ2-1; 8 bases agree with TRBD2. The V and J ends lost 3 bases and 12 bases, in that order; junction bases with no gene match: 7. This CDR3 has 12 residues. Per germline, CDR1 GTSNPN and CDR2 SVGIG (reference sequence). DNA of the CDR3: TGTGCCTGGAGGAAGAATAGCGGGGCGCAGTTCTTC. This translates into CAWRKNSGAQFF.

This chain uses TRBV5-1 with TRBJ1-1; D may be TRBD1 (6 bases). Trimming took off 6 bases at V and 4 bases at J, with 19 bases between the two ends. The germline V gene has CDR1 SGHRS and CDR2 YFSETQ. CDR3 length: 15 amino acids. The CDR3 nucleotides read TGCGCCAGCACTTTCATAGCAGGGGCCGGCACTGAAGCTTTCTTT. Protein product: CASTFIAGAGTEAFF.

The rearrangement joins TRBV25-1 to TRBJ1-1, with TRBD1 as a possible D gene (6 bases). The CDR3 is made up of 12 amino acids. Germline CDR1 MGHDK, CDR2 SYGVNS. V shed 6 bases and J shed 5 bases, with 10 bases lying between them. CDR3: CASRQGVTEAFF. The CDR3 nucleotides are TGTGCCAGCAGACAGGGTGTTACTGAAGCTTTCTTT.

The CDR3 sequence is CAWRSGNNQPQHF. The CDR3 DNA reads as TGTGCCTGGAGATCAGGGAACAATCAGCCCCAGCATTTT. The genes are TRBV30 and TRBJ1-5; TRBD1 might be the D (5 bases). CDR1 and CDR2 from the germline V gene are GTSNPN and SVGIG (reference sequence). This CDR3 spans 13 amino acids. The V end lost 3 bases, the J end lost 3 bases, and 9 bases lay between the germline ends. The variable domain in full, completed from reference TRBV30 and TRBJ1-5, reads SQTIHQWPATLVQPVGSPLSLECTVEGTSNPNLYWYRQAAGRGLQLLFYSVGIGQISSEVPQNLSASRPQDRQFILSSKKLLLSDSGFYLCAWRSGNNQPQHFGDGTRLSIL.

This clone has just one count. This sequence joins TRBV28 and TRBJ2-1; 12 bases align to TRBD2. The CDR3 is made up of 16 amino acids. With V trimmed by 5 bases and J by 8 bases, 10 bases remained unmatched. Germline-derived CDR1 and CDR2 are MDHEN and SYDVKM. CDR3 residues: CASSIRTSGNLHEQFF. The CDR3 bases are TGTGCCAGCAGTATAAGGACTAGCGGGAACTTGCATGAGCAGTTCTTC.

The V call is TRBV7-3, the J call TRBJ1-2; unclear D gene. The germline gives CDR1 SGHTA, CDR2 FQGTGA. V was trimmed by 6 bases and J by 6 bases, leaving 14 bases between them. The CDR3 covers 13 residues. The CDR3 DNA reads as TGTGCCAGCAGGGGAGCGGAGGTTGATGGCTACACCTTC. It yields the protein CASRGAEVDGYTF.

V gene TRBV2 combines with J gene TRBJ2-7; D gene ambiguous. Trimming removed 4 bases from V and 2 bases from J, with 3 bases in between. Germline V lookup: CDR1 SNHLY, CDR2 FYNNEI. The CDR3 loop spans 11 amino acids. For the CDR3, the DNA is TGTGCCAGCAGTGCAGCCTACGAGCAGTACTTC. Translated: CASSAAYEQYF.

The rearrangement links TRBV5-1 to TRBJ2-5, with no clear D. V shed 0 bases and J shed 4 bases, with 7 bases lying between them. The CDR3 loop spans 13 amino acids. The V gene's germline CDR1 is SGHRS and CDR2 YFSETQ. The CDR3 DNA is TGCGCCAGCAGCTTGGGAGTAGTAGAGACCCAGTACTTC. Its protein is CASSLGVVETQYF.

The J gene is TRBJ1-6, the V gene TRBV7-6; a possible D gene is TRBD1 (5 bases). Germline V gives CDR1 SGHVS, CDR2 FNYEAQ. V was cut by 2 bases and J by 8 bases, with 16 bases left in between. The CDR3 covers 16 residues. This CDR3 is CASSLNIGRGDSPLHF. CDR3 DNA: TGTGCCAGCAGCTTAAATATCGGGCGGGGGGATTCACCCCTCCACTTT. The full variable domain, in which reference TRBV7-6 and TRBJ1-6 provide the parts outside the CDR3, is GAGVSQSPRYKVTKRGQDVALRCDPISGHVSLYWYRQALGQGPEFLTYFNYEAQQDKSGLPNDRFSAERPEGSISTLTIQRTEQRDSAMYRCASSLNIGRGDSPLHFGNGTRLTVT.

This chain links TRBV7-8 with TRBJ2-3; D gene ambiguous. The ends were cut back, 7 bases at V and 2 bases at J, with 13 bases in the middle. Germline-derived CDR1 and CDR2 are SGHVS and FQNEAQ. The CDR3 totals 14 residues. The CDR3 region has the DNA TGTGCCAGCAAAGAGGTCGGATTCACAGATACGCAGTATTTT. Translating it yields CASKEVGFTDTQYF.

The chain employs TRBV11-2 and TRBJ1-3; 7 bases fit TRBD1. The CDR3 consists of 14 residues. Losses at the gene ends were 5 bases for V and 2 bases for J; bases not matched to a gene: 3. Germline V gene sequence: CDR1 SGHAT, CDR2 FQNNGV. CDR3 coding DNA: TGTGCCAGCAGCGAGACAGGGACTGGAAACACCATATATTTT. Its protein is CASSETGTGNTIYF.

CDR3 DNA sequence: TGTGCCACCAGCAGAGGGCCGAACACTGAAGCTTTCTTT. Translation gives CATSRGPNTEAFF. The chain employs TRBV15 and TRBJ1-1; D is uncertain. This CDR3 is built from 13 residues. Trimming cost V 1 base and J 1 base, with 4 bases left between them. The germline gives CDR1 LNHNV, CDR2 YYDKDF (reference sequence).

In the case of this clone: A junction end diverges from the germline sequence, so it may reflect a read error. V is TRBV7-9 and J is TRBJ2-7; 12 bases are a match to TRBD2. This CDR3 has 14 residues. The germline CDR1 and CDR2 sequences are SEHNR and FQNEAQ (reference sequence). The CDR3 DNA reads TGTGCCAGCAGCCTAGCGGGAGGGCCCGACGAGCAGTACTTC. This gives the protein CASSLAGGPDEQYF.